Listed below are T cell receptor beta chains from one sample, sequenced in a study of T cell repertoires in cytomegalovirus infection. Each CDR3 protein is one row after TCRdb ran MiXCR on the reads. The sample records roughly 630,000 distinct CDR3 sequences, 24% being singletons. Sequenced input: CD8+ T cells from PBMCs. These receptors all stem from a human donor in good health (CMV status not recorded). Some clones in this sample may be carry-over from other donors' samples. Each CDR3 is given with its conserved first and last residue. Fields, in order: CDR3 DNA, CDR3 protein, clone size, J gene, V gene, D gene. A D gene is named only where the DNA matches it firmly. Clone size is shown for a subset of rows, as once, few, many or a class of expanded clone.

CDR3nt: TGTGCCATCAGTGAGTTGGCCGGACAGGGAGGGAACACTGAAGCTTTCTTT
CDR3aa: CAISELAGQGGNTEAFF
abundance: NA
j_gene: TRBJ1-1
v_gene: TRBV10-3
d_gene: TRBD1

CDR3nt: TGTGCCAGCAGCCCTAACGGGGGGGGCGCCGCCGGGGAGCTGTTTTTT
CDR3aa: CASSPNGGGAAGELFF
abundance: NA
j_gene: TRBJ2-2
v_gene: TRBV5-4
d_gene: TRBD2

CDR3nt: TGTGCCAGCAGCCAGAAAAGGACAGAAGAGACCCAGTACTTC
CDR3aa: CASSQKRTEETQYF
abundance: many
j_gene: TRBJ2-5
v_gene: TRBV14
d_gene: NA

CDR3nt: TGTACCAGTGGACTATCTAGCACCGGGGAGCTGTTTTTT
CDR3aa: CTSGLSSTGELFF
abundance: once
j_gene: TRBJ2-2
v_gene: TRBV19
d_gene: NA

CDR3nt: TGCAGTGCCATGGACAGGGGGCCCGGGGAGCTGTTTTTT
CDR3aa: CSAMDRGPGELFF
abundance: NA
j_gene: TRBJ2-2
v_gene: TRBV20-1
d_gene: TRBD1

CDR3nt: TGTGCCAGCAGTTCCCATTTCCCCAGGGGAGATCAGCCCCCGCATTTT
CDR3aa: CASSSHFPRGDQPPHF
abundance: once
j_gene: TRBJ1-5
v_gene: TRBV28
d_gene: NA

CDR3nt: TGTGCCAGCAGCCCCTCTAGAGGAAGATCCGGGGAGCTGTTTTTT
CDR3aa: CASSPSRGRSGELFF
abundance: few
j_gene: TRBJ2-2
v_gene: TRBV3-1
d_gene: NA

CDR3nt: TGCTCTAGCGGGCCTCAAACCGGGGAGCTGTTTTTT
CDR3aa: CSSGPQTGELFF
abundance: many
j_gene: TRBJ2-2
v_gene: TRBV11-2
d_gene: TRBD2

CDR3nt: TGTGCCAGCAGCTCTCCGGACTCCGACTACAATGAGCAGTTCTTC
CDR3aa: CASSSPDSDYNEQFF
abundance: NA
j_gene: TRBJ2-1
v_gene: TRBV7-4
d_gene: NA

CDR3nt: TGTGCCAGCAGTGAAAATGTAGCGGGGGCTTTCAATGAGCAGTTCTTC
CDR3aa: CASSENVAGAFNEQFF
abundance: NA
j_gene: TRBJ2-1
v_gene: TRBV2
d_gene: TRBD2

CDR3nt: TGCGCCAGCAGCGACCGGATCCTCGGGGAGACCCAGTACTTC
CDR3aa: CASSDRILGETQYF
abundance: few
j_gene: TRBJ2-5
v_gene: TRBV5-1
d_gene: NA

CDR3nt: TGTGCCAGCAGCTTAGTTGGGACAGGGCCATCCTACGAGCAGTACTTC
CDR3aa: CASSLVGTGPSYEQYF
abundance: NA
j_gene: TRBJ2-7
v_gene: TRBV7-2
d_gene: TRBD1

CDR3nt: TGTGCCAGCAGCCCCTCTTCCTATTCTGGGGCCAACGTCCTGACTTTC
CDR3aa: CASSPSSYSGANVLTF
abundance: many
j_gene: TRBJ2-6
v_gene: TRBV7-6
d_gene: NA

CDR3nt: TGTGCCAGCAGTGAATTTGAGCGGGTCGATCAGCAAAAGAATTTT
CDR3aa: CASSEFERVDQQKNF
abundance: NA
j_gene: TRBJ1-5
v_gene: TRBV2
d_gene: NA

CDR3nt: TGCAGTGCTAGAGATCGGCATACATCTAGCAATCAGCCCCAGCATTTT
CDR3aa: CSARDRHTSSNQPQHF
abundance: few
j_gene: TRBJ1-5
v_gene: TRBV20-1
d_gene: NA

CDR3nt: TGTGCCAGTAGTTCCTCAACCCAGGGGAACACTGAAGCTTTCTTT
CDR3aa: CASSSSTQGNTEAFF
abundance: few
j_gene: TRBJ1-1
v_gene: TRBV19
d_gene: NA

CDR3nt: TGTGCCAGCAGCAAAGACTATAGCTCCTACAATGAGCAGTTCTTC
CDR3aa: CASSKDYSSYNEQFF
abundance: few
j_gene: TRBJ2-1
v_gene: TRBV5-6
d_gene: NA

CDR3nt: TGTGCCAGCAGCTTAGAAGAGGGGGGCCCCGATGAGCAGTTCTTC
CDR3aa: CASSLEEGGPDEQFF
abundance: NA
j_gene: TRBJ2-1
v_gene: TRBV13
d_gene: NA

CDR3nt: TGTGCCAGCAGCCAAGCGGGGGGGCTTCGAGAGACCCAGTACTTC
CDR3aa: CASSQAGGLRETQYF
abundance: NA
j_gene: TRBJ2-5
v_gene: TRBV3-1
d_gene: TRBD2

CDR3nt: TGCAGCGTTGATAAGGGGTCAACCTACGAGCAGTACTTC
CDR3aa: CSVDKGSTYEQYF
abundance: few
j_gene: TRBJ2-7
v_gene: TRBV29-1
d_gene: NA

CDR3nt: TGTGCCAGCAGCAAACTCACCGGGATTCAGTACTTC
CDR3aa: CASSKLTGIQYF
abundance: many
j_gene: TRBJ2-4
v_gene: TRBV7-2
d_gene: NA

CDR3nt: TGTGCCAGCCGCCTTGGGGGAACAGGCGCTTACGAGCAGTACTTC
CDR3aa: CASRLGGTGAYEQYF
abundance: many
j_gene: TRBJ2-7
v_gene: TRBV6-5
d_gene: NA

CDR3nt: TGTGCCAGCAGTACCGGGACTACCCTCACAGATACGCAGTATTTT
CDR3aa: CASSTGTTLTDTQYF
abundance: many
j_gene: TRBJ2-3
v_gene: TRBV6-1
d_gene: TRBD2

CDR3nt: TGTGCCAGCAGCCTCTCCGCCAATCAGCCCCAGCATTTT
CDR3aa: CASSLSANQPQHF
abundance: few
j_gene: TRBJ1-5
v_gene: TRBV5-1
d_gene: NA

CDR3nt: TGTGCCAGCACCTCGCTCGGGACTAGCACAGATACGCAGTATTTT
CDR3aa: CASTSLGTSTDTQYF
abundance: NA
j_gene: TRBJ2-3
v_gene: TRBV6-2/TRBV6-3
d_gene: NA

CDR3nt: TGCAGCGTTGGAGGAGCAGGGGACCCTCCAAACTATGGCTACACCTTC
CDR3aa: CSVGGAGDPPNYGYTF
abundance: NA
j_gene: TRBJ1-2
v_gene: TRBV29-1
d_gene: NA

CDR3nt: TGTGCCAGCAGACCTACTAGCGGGGGCTCCTACAATGAGCAGTTCTTC
CDR3aa: CASRPTSGGSYNEQFF
abundance: many
j_gene: TRBJ2-1
v_gene: TRBV7-9
d_gene: TRBD2

CDR3nt: TGTGCCAGTTCATGGGGGGGGGGGCCGAATGAGCAGTTCTTC
CDR3aa: CASSWGGGPNEQFF
abundance: NA
j_gene: TRBJ2-1
v_gene: TRBV19
d_gene: NA

CDR3nt: TGTGCCAGCAGCCAAGAATTCGGGCAGGGAAATGGCTACACCTTC
CDR3aa: CASSQEFGQGNGYTF
abundance: once
j_gene: TRBJ1-2
v_gene: TRBV4-2
d_gene: NA

CDR3nt: TGTGCCAGCACCCGACAGGGGAACTATGGCTACACCTTC
CDR3aa: CASTRQGNYGYTF
abundance: NA
j_gene: TRBJ1-2
v_gene: TRBV25-1
d_gene: TRBD1

CDR3nt: TGTGCCAGCAGCACACTAGCGTACTCCGGGGAGCTGTTTTTT
CDR3aa: CASSTLAYSGELFF
abundance: few
j_gene: TRBJ2-2
v_gene: TRBV11-2
d_gene: TRBD2

CDR3nt: TGTGCCAGCAGCTCAGGACAGGGGATAAAGAACACTGAAGCTTTCTTT
CDR3aa: CASSSGQGIKNTEAFF
abundance: many
j_gene: TRBJ1-1
v_gene: TRBV7-8
d_gene: TRBD1

CDR3nt: TGTGCCAGCAGCTATCCGGGCACCGCCGGGGAGCTGTTTTTT
CDR3aa: CASSYPGTAGELFF
abundance: NA
j_gene: TRBJ2-2
v_gene: TRBV6-2/TRBV6-3
d_gene: NA

CDR3nt: TGCAGCGAAGGGACAGGGGCCACAGATACGCAGTATTTT
CDR3aa: CSEGTGATDTQYF
abundance: NA
j_gene: TRBJ2-3
v_gene: TRBV29-1
d_gene: TRBD1

CDR3nt: TGTGCCAGCAACCGGGGACGGATCTCTGGAAACACCATATATTTT
CDR3aa: CASNRGRISGNTIYF
abundance: NA
j_gene: TRBJ1-3
v_gene: TRBV13
d_gene: NA

CDR3nt: TGCAGCGTTGAAGGGGCCGTAGACACGAAAAGCACAGATACGCAGTATTTT
CDR3aa: CSVEGAVDTKSTDTQYF
abundance: NA
j_gene: TRBJ2-3
v_gene: TRBV29-1
d_gene: NA

CDR3nt: TGTGCCAGCAGTGGTCAGGGGCACTCTGGAAACACCATATATTTT
CDR3aa: CASSGQGHSGNTIYF
abundance: few
j_gene: TRBJ1-3
v_gene: TRBV25-1
d_gene: NA

CDR3nt: TGCAGTGCTCCTCTCTTGGACAGGCCTAATTCACCCCTCCACTTT
CDR3aa: CSAPLLDRPNSPLHF
abundance: once
j_gene: TRBJ1-6
v_gene: TRBV20-1
d_gene: TRBD1

CDR3nt: TGTGCCAGCCCGGAGTCCCCCGGACAGGCCGTCTATGGCTACACCTTC
CDR3aa: CASPESPGQAVYGYTF
abundance: few
j_gene: TRBJ1-2
v_gene: TRBV2
d_gene: TRBD1

CDR3nt: TGTGCCAGCAGCATGACTACTACCTACGAGCAGTACTTC
CDR3aa: CASSMTTTYEQYF
abundance: few
j_gene: TRBJ2-7
v_gene: TRBV7-9
d_gene: NA

CDR3nt: TGTGCCAGCAGCTTACTAAGGGGAGATACGCAGTATTTT
CDR3aa: CASSLLRGDTQYF
abundance: few
j_gene: TRBJ2-3
v_gene: TRBV7-9
d_gene: NA

CDR3nt: TGTGCCAGCAGTTCTAGCGGGGGTGTCTACGAGCAGTACTTC
CDR3aa: CASSSSGGVYEQYF
abundance: NA
j_gene: TRBJ2-7
v_gene: TRBV27
d_gene: TRBD2

CDR3nt: TGTGCCAGTAGTATCCCTAACACCGGGGAGCTGTTTTTT
CDR3aa: CASSIPNTGELFF
abundance: few
j_gene: TRBJ2-2
v_gene: TRBV19
d_gene: NA

CDR3nt: TGTGCCAGCAGTTTAAGTGCCGCCTATGGCTACACCTTC
CDR3aa: CASSLSAAYGYTF
abundance: few
j_gene: TRBJ1-2
v_gene: TRBV28
d_gene: NA

CDR3nt: TGTGCCAGCAGCCAAGAGCATTATCACAGGGGGCCGAACACTGAAGCTTTCTTT
CDR3aa: CASSQEHYHRGPNTEAFF
abundance: NA
j_gene: TRBJ1-1
v_gene: TRBV14
d_gene: TRBD1

CDR3nt: TGTGCCAGTAGTATGCAGGAGATTGTATCCACTGAAGCTTTCTTT
CDR3aa: CASSMQEIVSTEAFF
abundance: few
j_gene: TRBJ1-1
v_gene: TRBV19
d_gene: NA

CDR3nt: TGTGCCAGCAGCGTATCTGGGGAAGAGACCCAGTACTTC
CDR3aa: CASSVSGEETQYF
abundance: NA
j_gene: TRBJ2-5
v_gene: TRBV9
d_gene: NA